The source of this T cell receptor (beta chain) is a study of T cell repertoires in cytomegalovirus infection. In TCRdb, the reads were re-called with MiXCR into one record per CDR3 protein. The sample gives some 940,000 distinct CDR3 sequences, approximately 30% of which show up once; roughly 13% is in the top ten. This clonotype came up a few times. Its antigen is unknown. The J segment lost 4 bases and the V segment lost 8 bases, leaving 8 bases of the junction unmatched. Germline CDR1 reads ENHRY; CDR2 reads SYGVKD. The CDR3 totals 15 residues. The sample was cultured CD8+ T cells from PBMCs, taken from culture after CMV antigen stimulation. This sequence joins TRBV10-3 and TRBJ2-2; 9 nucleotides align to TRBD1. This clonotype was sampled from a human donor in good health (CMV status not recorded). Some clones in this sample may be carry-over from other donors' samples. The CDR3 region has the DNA TGTGCCATCCCAGGGACAGGGTTTGGCACCGGGGAGCTGTTTTTT. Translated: CAIPGTGFGTGELFF.